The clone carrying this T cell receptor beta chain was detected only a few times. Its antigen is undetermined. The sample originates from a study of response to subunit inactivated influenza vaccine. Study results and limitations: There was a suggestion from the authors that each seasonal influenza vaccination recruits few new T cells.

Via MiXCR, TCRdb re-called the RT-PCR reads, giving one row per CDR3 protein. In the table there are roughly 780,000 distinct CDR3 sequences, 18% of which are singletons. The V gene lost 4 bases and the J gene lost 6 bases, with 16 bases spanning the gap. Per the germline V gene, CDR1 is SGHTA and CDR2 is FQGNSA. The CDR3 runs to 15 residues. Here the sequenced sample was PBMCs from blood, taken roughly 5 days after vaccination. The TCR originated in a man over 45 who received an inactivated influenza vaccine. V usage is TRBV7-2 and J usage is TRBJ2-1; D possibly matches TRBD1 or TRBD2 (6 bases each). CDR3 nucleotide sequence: TGTGCCAGCAGCTCCCCGAGACTAGGGGGCAATGAGCAGTTCTTC. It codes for CASSSPRLGGNEQFF.